The 31 T cell receptor beta chains below come from one sample, sequenced in a study of T cell responses to AZD1222 COVID-19 vaccine. Repertoires were generated with immunoSEQ multiplex PCR, while TCRdb's copy carries only in-frame clones and drops some. The sample consists of hundreds of thousands of clones, about 93% of them appearing once. The material was peripheral blood, obtained on day 0 of MenACWY control vaccination. The receptors derive from an adult in good health.

V usage is TRBV30 and J usage is TRBJ1-2, with 8 bases aligning to TRBD1. There are 14 residues in the CDR3. V dropped 3 bases and J dropped 4; count of bases not matched to a gene: 7. Germline values: CDR1 GTSNPN, CDR2 SVGIG (reference sequence). This chain's CDR3 is CAWRKRQGRYGYTF. The CDR3 DNA follows: TGTGCCTGGAGGAAAAGACAGGGGCGCTATGGCTACACCTTC.

The V call is TRBV7-8, the J call TRBJ2-5; no reliable D call. CDR1 is SGHVS and CDR2 is FQNEAQ in the germline V gene. This CDR3 is 11 amino acids long. Trimming removed 5 bases from V and 5 bases from J, with 6 bases in between. The CDR3 region is CASSRRETQYF. CDR3 nucleotide sequence: TGTGCCAGCAGCCGTCGTGAGACCCAGTACTTC.

The J gene is TRBJ2-7, the V gene TRBV29-1; perhaps TRBD1 as D (6 bases). CDR1 and CDR2 (germline): SQVTM, ANQGSEA. The CDR3 covers 13 residues. Trimming shortened V by 6 bases and J by 2 bases, and 14 bases separated the two germline ends. CDR3 in DNA: TGCAGCGTAGCCGACAGGAGTCCCTACGAGCAGTACTTC. Translating gives CSVADRSPYEQYF.

This clone was observed once. The V call is TRBV2, the J call TRBJ1-5, with D tentatively TRBD1 (6 bases). This CDR3 has 14 amino acids. V dropped 6 bases and J dropped 3 bases, with 12 bases sitting between them. Germline V gene data show CDR1 as SNHLY and CDR2 as FYNNEI. The CDR3 DNA reads as TGTGCCAGCAGCGCACAGGGCTACAATCAGCCCCAGCATTTT. Translating gives CASSAQGYNQPQHF. Full variable domain (remainder filled in from reference TRBV2 and TRBJ1-5): EPEVTQTPSHQVTQMGQEVILRCVPISNHLYFYWYRQILGQKVEFLVSFYNNEISEKSEIFDDQFSVERPDGSNFTLKIRSTKLEDSAMYFCASSAQGYNQPQHFGDGTRLSIL.

DNA of the CDR3: TGTGCCAGCAGCCCCGACGGGCGCATCACTGAAGCTTTCTTT. Its protein product is CASSPDGRITEAFF. The chain is built from TRBV5-4 and TRBJ1-1; no reliable D call. CDR3 size: 14 residues. V gave up 4 bases and J gave up 4 bases, with 14 bases separating them. Germline CDR1 SGHNT, CDR2 YYREEE (reference sequence).

The chain carries TRBV7-9 and TRBJ1-1; TRBD1 matches 7 bases. Trimming removed 5 bases from V and 5 bases from J; junction bases left unmatched: 5. This CDR3 is 13 amino acids long. Germline CDR1 is SEHNR and CDR2 is FQNEAQ (reference sequence). CDR3 residues: CASSATGRTEAFF. CDR3 coding DNA: TGTGCCAGCAGCGCGACAGGGCGTACTGAAGCTTTCTTT.

The rearrangement uses TRBV3-1 (or the pseudogene TRBV3-2) and TRBJ2-5, with TRBD2 identical over 11 bases. CDR3 length: 15 amino acids. Germline CDR1 and CDR2: LGHDT and YNNKEL (reference sequence). J gave up 5 bases and V 4 bases, and 6 bases lay outside the gene matches. CDR3: CASSLYSGGAETQYF. The CDR3 bases are TGTGCCAGCAGCCTCTATAGCGGGGGGGCCGAGACCCAGTACTTC.

This rearrangement joins TRBV7-2 to TRBJ2-1, with a tentative D call TRBD1 (5 bases). The V end was cut by 3 bases, the J end by 8 bases, with 11 bases between. CDR1 is SGHTA, CDR2 FQGNSA, per germline. The CDR3 is 13 residues long. CDR3 DNA: TGTGCCAGCAGCTTTAACAGGTTCTATGAGCAGTTCTTC. The encoded protein is CASSFNRFYEQFF.

This rearrangement joins TRBV7-2 to TRBJ2-7; possibly TRBD1 or TRBD2 for D (6 bases each). Germline CDR1 reads SGHTA; CDR2 reads FQGNSA. Between the trimmed V and J ends, which lost 6 bases and 5 bases, there was a span of 17 bases. The CDR3 contains 14 residues. The CDR3 spells CASREGGGRNEQYF. The CDR3 DNA follows: TGTGCCAGCAGGGAAGGGGGAGGTCGGAACGAGCAGTACTTC.

The rearrangement uses TRBV10-3 and TRBJ2-5; possibly TRBD1 for D (5 bases). From germline, CDR1 is ENHRY and CDR2 SYGVKD. Trimming took off 0 bases at V and 5 bases at J, with 7 bases between the two ends. The CDR3 consists of 13 residues. The CDR3 loop is CAISESGRETQYF. CDR3 nucleotides: TGTGCCATCAGTGAGTCGGGGCGGGAGACCCAGTACTTC.

The J gene is TRBJ1-1, the V gene TRBV6-2 or TRBV6-3, with no clear D. Germline values: CDR1 MNHEY, CDR2 SVGEGT. V lost 4 bases, J lost 11 bases, and 11 bases lay in between. CDR3 length equals 11 residues. Here the CDR3 DNA reads TGTGCCAGCAGTTCGGCGTGGTGGGCTTTCTTT. It encodes CASSSAWWAFF.

This chain uses TRBV18 with TRBJ1-1, with 9 bases aligning to TRBD1. This CDR3 has 16 residues. V shed 6 bases and J 5 bases; nucleotides not matched to a gene: 13. Germline V gene data show CDR1 as KGHSH and CDR2 as LQKENI. CDR3 coding DNA: TGTGCCAGCTCCCCCACGGGGACAGGGTGGAGAACTGAAGCTTTCTTT. This sequence encodes CASSPTGTGWRTEAFF.

V usage is TRBV6-2 or TRBV6-3 and J usage is TRBJ1-2, with TRBD1 as a possible D gene (5 bases). The CDR3 is made up of 13 amino acids. Germline lookup yields CDR1 MNHEY and CDR2 SVGEGT. V dropped 5 bases and J dropped 10 bases, with 17 bases sitting between them. The CDR3 bases are TGTGCCAGCAGTCCCCTGGGACGGAAGGACTACACCTTC. Protein product: CASSPLGRKDYTF.

V is TRBV19 and J is TRBJ1-3, with D maybe TRBD1 (6 bases). Germline-derived CDR1 and CDR2 are LNHDA and SQIVND (reference sequence). Deletions cut 6 bases from V and 4 bases from J, with 13 bases between. There are 14 residues in the CDR3. The CDR3, as DNA: TGTGCCAGTAGCGCCGGACAGCCGGGAAACACCATATATTTT. Its protein product is CASSAGQPGNTIYF.

With respect to this clone: Other DNA sequences from this sample encode an identical CDR3 as well. The chain couples TRBV6-5 to TRBJ2-1; tentative D call: TRBD1 (6 bases). The CDR3 runs 15 residues. Per germline, CDR1 MNHEY and CDR2 SVGAGI. With 4 bases removed from V and 4 bases from J, the gap between germline ends came to 14 bases. The CDR3 DNA follows: TGTGCCAGCAGTTCGGACAGAGGGAATTACAATGAGCAGTTCTTC. Its protein is CASSSDRGNYNEQFF.

The chain combines TRBV20-1 with TRBJ1-1; D uncertain. Germline V gene sequence: CDR1 DFQATT, CDR2 SNEGSKA (reference sequence). With 1 base removed from V and 4 bases from J, the gap between germline ends came to 4 bases. CDR3 length: 11 residues. CDR3 sequence: CSARVSTEAFF. The CDR3 region has the DNA TGCAGTGCTAGAGTGTCCACTGAAGCTTTCTTT.

The rearrangement links TRBV4-3 to TRBJ2-5, with D perhaps TRBD1 (6 bases). This CDR3 comprises 13 residues. The germline V and J ends were trimmed by 3 bases and 5 bases, with 10 bases remaining between them. Germline values: CDR1 LGHNA, CDR2 YSLEER. DNA for the CDR3: TGCGCCAGCAGCCATACAGGGTCGGAGACCCAGTACTTC. This sequence encodes CASSHTGSETQYF.

The V and J genes are TRBV24-1 and TRBJ1-2; D ambiguous. Germline CDR1 KGHDR, CDR2 SFDVKD. The CDR3 is 11 amino acids. V was clipped by 9 bases and J by 2 bases, with 6 bases between them. The DNA for the CDR3 is TGTGCCACCGAGGCGAACTATGGCTACACCTTC. This sequence encodes CATEANYGYTF.

This rearrangement joins TRBV15 to TRBJ2-7; D unresolved. The CDR3 is 14 amino acids. The ends were cut back, 0 bases at V and 0 bases at J, with 6 bases in the middle. Germline values: CDR1 LNHNV, CDR2 YYDKDF (reference sequence). CDR3 in amino acids: CATSREMGSYEQYF. The CDR3 nucleotides are TGTGCCACCAGCAGAGAGATGGGCTCCTACGAGCAGTACTTC. Full variable domain (rest looked up from reference TRBV15 and TRBJ2-7): DAMVIQNPRYQVTQFGKPVTLSCSQTLNHNVMYWYQQKSSQAPKLLFHYYDKDFNNEADTPDNFQSRRPNTSFCFLDIRSPGLGDTAMYLCATSREMGSYEQYFGPGTRLTVT.

The rearrangement joins TRBV30 to TRBJ1-5; TRBD1 is a possible D gene (5 bases). This CDR3 has 15 amino acids. Trimming stripped 0 bases from V and 6 bases from J, with 15 bases between. Germline CDR1 reads GTSNPN; CDR2 reads SVGIG (reference sequence). For the CDR3, the DNA is TGTGCCTGGAGTGTACCGCAAACAGGAAGTCAGCCCCAGCATTTT. As protein: CAWSVPQTGSQPQHF.

The genes are TRBV5-4 and TRBJ2-5, with unresolved D. Trimming cost V 0 bases and J 5 bases, with 5 bases left between them. This CDR3 has 12 amino acids. Germline values: CDR1 SGHNT, CDR2 YYREEE (reference sequence). The CDR3 protein is CASSLARETQYF. The CDR3, as DNA: TGTGCCAGCAGCTTGGCACGGGAGACCCAGTACTTC.

The chain joins TRBV11-2 to TRBJ1-2; 9 bases agree with TRBD1. Losses at the gene ends were 6 bases for V and 9 bases for J; bases not matched to a gene: 5. CDR1 and CDR2 from the germline V gene are SGHAT and FQNNGV. The CDR3 extends over 12 amino acids. Here the CDR3 DNA reads TGTGCCAGCAGTCCCGGGACAGGGAGCTACACCTTC. This sequence encodes CASSPGTGSYTF. The complete variable domain, with remaining parts taken from reference TRBV11-2 and TRBJ1-2, reads EAGVAQSPRYKIIEKRQSVAFWCNPISGHATLYWYQQILGQGPKLLIQFQNNGVVDDSQLPKDRFSAERLKGVDSTLKIQPAKLEDSAVYLCASSPGTGSYTFGSGTRLTVV.

This chain links TRBV11-2 with TRBJ2-1; 14 bases fit TRBD2. V was clipped by 4 bases and J by 5 bases; unmatched bases: 10. Germline V gene sequence: CDR1 SGHAT, CDR2 FQNNGV. The CDR3 consists of 18 residues. Here the CDR3 reads CASSWWGLAGAGNNEQFF. CDR3 nucleotide sequence: TGTGCCAGCAGCTGGTGGGGACTAGCGGGGGCCGGGAACAATGAGCAGTTCTTC.

This clone was picked up a small number of times. The V call is TRBV4-2, the J call TRBJ2-7, with 7 bases that match TRBD1. Germline assignment: CDR1 LGHNA and CDR2 YNFKEQ. With V trimmed by 4 bases and J by 0 bases, 6 bases remained unmatched. CDR3 length equals 15 residues. The DNA for the CDR3 is TGTGCCAGCAGCCGAGATCGGGACAGCTCCTACGAGCAGTACTTC. Its translation is CASSRDRDSSYEQYF.

The chain carries TRBV7-2 and TRBJ1-1; D is unresolved. Germline-derived CDR1 and CDR2 are SGHTA and FQGNSA. Trimming cost V 5 bases and J 4 bases, with 5 bases left between them. The CDR3 runs to 11 residues. CDR3 sequence: CASSLGTEAFF. The CDR3 DNA is TGTGCCAGCAGCCTGGGCACTGAAGCTTTCTTT.

The chain carries TRBV5-1 and TRBJ2-3; the match to TRBD2 covers 13 bases. V lost 4 bases, J lost 4 bases, and 3 bases stayed unmatched. The CDR3 spans 15 residues. Germline V gene sequence: CDR1 SGHRS, CDR2 YFSETQ. Here the CDR3 DNA reads TGCGCCAGCAGCCGAACTAGCGGGAGGGCAGATACGCAGTATTTT. It is translated as CASSRTSGRADTQYF.

The rearrangement joins TRBV19 to TRBJ1-1, with a tentative D call TRBD1 (6 bases). The V end lost 7 bases, the J end lost 8 bases, and 8 bases lay between the germline ends. This CDR3 contains 10 residues. CDR1 and CDR2 from the germline V gene are LNHDA and SQIVND (reference sequence). CDR3 nucleotide sequence: TGTGCCAGTATGGGGGGCGAAGCTTTCTTT. Translated, it gives CASMGGEAFF.

V and J are TRBV12-3 or TRBV12-4 and TRBJ2-1; possible D gene TRBD1, 6 bases. The CDR3 contains 12 residues. V lost 5 bases, J lost 7 bases, and 9 bases lay in between. CDR3 loop: CASSHRVNEQFF. CDR3 coding DNA: TGTGCCAGCAGTCACAGGGTAAATGAGCAGTTCTTC.

The chain combines TRBV4-1 with TRBJ1-2; a weak D match, TRBD1 (5 bases). From germline, CDR1 is MGHRA and CDR2 YSYEKL. Trimming shortened V by 2 bases and J by 4 bases, and 5 bases separated the two germline ends. The CDR3 loop spans 12 amino acids. The CDR3 DNA follows: TGCGCCAGCAGCCAAAGGGGCTATGGCTACACCTTC. It yields the protein CASSQRGYGYTF.

DNA of the CDR3: TGTGCCAGCAGTTCCTCTCCCCCTTATAGCAATCAGCCCCAGCATTTT. Protein sequence: CASSSSPPYSNQPQHF. The chain has TRBV28 and TRBJ1-5; D remains ambiguous. Trimming shortened V by 4 bases and J by 0 bases, and 13 bases separated the two germline ends. This CDR3 is 16 amino acids long. CDR1 is MDHEN, CDR2 SYDVKM, per germline.

The chain combines TRBV7-9 with TRBJ2-1; the D is unclear. CDR1 is SEHNR, CDR2 FQNEAQ, per germline (reference sequence). The V gene lost 6 bases and the J gene lost 5 bases, with 5 bases spanning the gap. This CDR3 spans 11 amino acids. In nucleotides, the CDR3 is TGTGCCAGCAGTCGAAACAATGAGCAGTTCTTC. This gives the protein CASSRNNEQFF.